This T cell receptor (beta chain) originates from a study of blood T cells in healthy people across ages. A second PCR of roughly 7 to 11 cycles used a sample-barcoded 5' primer and a J-beta primer mix. TCRdb used MiXCR to reprocess the 5' RACE reads, holding one entry per CDR3 protein. The sample lists roughly 1,100,000 distinct CDR3 sequences; about 25% were seen once. This CDR3 has 15 amino acids. CDR1 is LNHDA and CDR2 is SQIVND in the germline V gene (reference sequence). The ends were cut back, 3 bases at V and 2 bases at J, with 11 bases in the middle. These data were likewise used in another study, on T cells of mothers and their children. That study adds: Roughly 6 children, together with their three healthy Caucasian mothers, made up the donors. Over 8 million TCR beta CDR3 reads were obtained from each mother, and several million from each child.

The chain couples TRBV19 to TRBJ2-4; the D is unclear. The source is a girl aged 2 to 9 in good health. Sequenced sample: blood. The CDR3: CASSMGFASKNIQYF. For the CDR3, the DNA is TGTGCCAGTAGTATGGGGTTCGCGTCCAAAAACATTCAGTACTTC.